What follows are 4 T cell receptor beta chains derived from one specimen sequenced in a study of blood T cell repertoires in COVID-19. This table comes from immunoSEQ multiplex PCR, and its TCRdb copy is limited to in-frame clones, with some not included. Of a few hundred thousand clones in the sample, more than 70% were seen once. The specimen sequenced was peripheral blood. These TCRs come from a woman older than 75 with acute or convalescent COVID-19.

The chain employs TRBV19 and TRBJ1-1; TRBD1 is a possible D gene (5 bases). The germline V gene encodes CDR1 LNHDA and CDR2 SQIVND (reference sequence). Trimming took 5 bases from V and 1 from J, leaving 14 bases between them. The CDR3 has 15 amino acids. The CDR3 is CASSYGAVPNTEAFF. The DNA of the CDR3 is TGTGCCAGTAGTTATGGGGCAGTCCCGAACACTGAAGCTTTCTTT.

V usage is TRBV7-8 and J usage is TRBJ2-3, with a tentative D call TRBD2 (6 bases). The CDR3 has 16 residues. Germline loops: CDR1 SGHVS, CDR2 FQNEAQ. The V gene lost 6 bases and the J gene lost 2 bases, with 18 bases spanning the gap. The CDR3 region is CASRRRGRGTTDTQYF. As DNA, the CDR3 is TGTGCCAGCAGGCGTCGGGGCCGGGGGACCACAGATACGCAGTATTTT.

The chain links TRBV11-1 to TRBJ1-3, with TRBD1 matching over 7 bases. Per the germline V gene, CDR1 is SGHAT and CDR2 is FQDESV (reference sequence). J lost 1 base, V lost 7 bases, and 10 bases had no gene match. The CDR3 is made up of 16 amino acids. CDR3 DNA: TGTGCCAGCAACCCTTCAGGACAGGCTTCTGGAAACACCATATATTTT. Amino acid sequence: CASNPSGQASGNTIYF.

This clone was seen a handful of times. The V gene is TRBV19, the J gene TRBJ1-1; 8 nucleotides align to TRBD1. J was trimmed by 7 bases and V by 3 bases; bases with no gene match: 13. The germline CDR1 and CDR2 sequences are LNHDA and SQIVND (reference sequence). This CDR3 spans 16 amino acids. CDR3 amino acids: CASSIWNPGGSGEAFF. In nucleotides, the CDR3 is TGTGCCAGTAGTATTTGGAATCCAGGGGGCTCAGGTGAAGCTTTCTTT.